What follows is one T cell receptor beta chain and its context. The antigen remains undetermined. Documented time point: persistent/refractory GD, antithyroid drugs over 5 years with positive TRAb. From RNA extracted from PBMCs, the TCR library was made. The data were taken from a study of regulatory T cells in long-lasting Graves disease. For TCR beta, libraries came from iRepertoire HTBI primers and Arm-PCR of CDR3 regions. TCRdb passed the multiplex PCR reads through MiXCR, listing each CDR3 protein once. Of a few hundred thousand distinct CDR3 sequences listed, under 25% were seen once; the top ten hold around 13%. Points from the study as a whole: Persistent patients shared more public clonotypes (about 2,600) than new patients (about 960).

This receptor was taken from a female donor with Graves disease. The material was peripheral blood mononuclear cells (PBMCs), obtained when the disease was refractory, from a patient treated with antithyroid drugs.

CDR3 nucleotide sequence: TGTGCCAGCAGCGTCTTCATGGACTTGGTTTCGGACACCATATATTTT. As protein: CASSVFMDLVSDTIYF. The gene calls are TRBV9 and TRBJ1-3; D gene unclear. CDR3 length: 16 residues. The germline CDR1 and CDR2 sequences are SGDLS and YYNGEE. V dropped 2 bases and J dropped 8 bases, with 20 bases sitting between them.